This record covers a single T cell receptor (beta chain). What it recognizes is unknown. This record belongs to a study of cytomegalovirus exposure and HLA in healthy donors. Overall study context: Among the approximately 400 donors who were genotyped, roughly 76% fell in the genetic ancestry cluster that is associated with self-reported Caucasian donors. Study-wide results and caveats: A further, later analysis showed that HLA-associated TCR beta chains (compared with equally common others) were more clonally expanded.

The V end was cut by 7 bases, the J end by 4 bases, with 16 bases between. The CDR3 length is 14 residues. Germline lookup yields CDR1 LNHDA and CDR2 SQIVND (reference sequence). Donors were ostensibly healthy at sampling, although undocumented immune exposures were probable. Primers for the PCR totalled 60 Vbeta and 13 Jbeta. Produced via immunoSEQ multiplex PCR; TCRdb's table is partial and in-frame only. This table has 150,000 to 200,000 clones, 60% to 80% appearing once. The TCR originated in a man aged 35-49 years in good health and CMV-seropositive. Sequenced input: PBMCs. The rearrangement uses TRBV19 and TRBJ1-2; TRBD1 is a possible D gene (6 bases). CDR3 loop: CASIGRGGSYGYTF. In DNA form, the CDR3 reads TGTGCCAGTATCGGGAGGGGGGGCTCCTATGGCTACACCTTC.